This TCR beta chain came from a study of T cell responses to AZD1222 COVID-19 vaccine. About the study: Second-dose intervals of approximately 4 or approximately 12 weeks were pooled. The study's findings and limits: Clonal diversity was possibly underestimated, and the donors were mostly white British, with more females. The study identified only five to seven AZD1222 recipients as seropositive at baseline.

As to this clone: What it binds is not known.

Profiled with immunoSEQ multiplex PCR; TCRdb holds only in-frame clones, not every one. The sample includes 87,000 or so clones, nearly 90% of them seen just once. This specimen was peripheral blood, taken on day 0 of AZD1222 vaccination. This receptor was taken from an adult in good health.

CDR3 sequence (DNA): TGTGCCAGCAGTTATGGGGGGAGGAATACGCAGTATTTT. Protein sequence: CASSYGGRNTQYF. The V gene is TRBV6-5, the J gene TRBJ2-3; D is perhaps TRBD2 (6 bases). The CDR3 runs to 13 residues. The germline CDR1 and CDR2 sequences are MNHEY and SVGAGI. V lost 3 bases and J lost 7, with 11 bases in between.